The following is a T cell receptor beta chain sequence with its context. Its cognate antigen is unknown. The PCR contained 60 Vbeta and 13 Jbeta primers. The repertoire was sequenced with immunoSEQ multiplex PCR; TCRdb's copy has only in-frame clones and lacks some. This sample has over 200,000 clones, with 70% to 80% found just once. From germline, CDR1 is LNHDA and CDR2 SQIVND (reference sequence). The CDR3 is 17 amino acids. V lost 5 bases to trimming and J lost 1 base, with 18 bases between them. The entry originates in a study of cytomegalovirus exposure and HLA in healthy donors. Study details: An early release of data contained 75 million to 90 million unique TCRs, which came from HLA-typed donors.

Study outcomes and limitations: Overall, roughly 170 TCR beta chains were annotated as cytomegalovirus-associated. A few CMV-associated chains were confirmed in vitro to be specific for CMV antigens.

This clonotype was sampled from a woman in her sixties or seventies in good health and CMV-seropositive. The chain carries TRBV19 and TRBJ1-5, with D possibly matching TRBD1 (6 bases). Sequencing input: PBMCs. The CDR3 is CASSQVGGRASNQPQHF. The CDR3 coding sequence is TGTGCCAGTAGTCAGGTGGGGGGGCGCGCAAGCAATCAGCCCCAGCATTTT. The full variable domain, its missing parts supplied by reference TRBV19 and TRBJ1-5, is DGGITQSPKYLFRKEGQNVTLSCEQNLNHDAMYWYRQDPGQGLRLIYYSQIVNDFQKGDIAEGYSVSREKKESFPLTVTSAQKNPTAFYLCASSQVGGRASNQPQHFGDGTRLSIL.